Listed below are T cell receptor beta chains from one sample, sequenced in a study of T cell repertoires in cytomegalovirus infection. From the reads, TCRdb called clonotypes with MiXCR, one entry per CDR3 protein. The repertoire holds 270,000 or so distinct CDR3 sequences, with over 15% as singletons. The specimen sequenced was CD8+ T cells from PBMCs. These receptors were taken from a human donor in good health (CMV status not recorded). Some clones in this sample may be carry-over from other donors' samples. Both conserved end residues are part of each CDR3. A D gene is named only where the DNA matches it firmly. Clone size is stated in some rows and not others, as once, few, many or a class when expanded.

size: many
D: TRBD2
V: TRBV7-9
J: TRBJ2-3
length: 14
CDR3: CASSLGLATDTQYF
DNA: TGTGCCAGCAGCTTAGGACTAGCCACAGATACGCAGTATTTT

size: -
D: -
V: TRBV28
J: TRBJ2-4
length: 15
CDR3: CASNSKLLPKNIQYF
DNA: TGTGCCAGCAACTCAAAGCTCTTACCCAAAAACATTCAGTACTTC

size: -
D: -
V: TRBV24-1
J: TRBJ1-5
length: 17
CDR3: CATSDFCSIGSNQPQHF
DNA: TGTGCCACCAGTGATTTTTGTTCGATAGGGAGCAATCAGCCCCAGCATTTT

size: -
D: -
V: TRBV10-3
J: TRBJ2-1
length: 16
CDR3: CAISMGGTLSYNEQFF
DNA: TGTGCCATCAGTATGGGCGGCACACTCTCCTACAATGAGCAGTTCTTC

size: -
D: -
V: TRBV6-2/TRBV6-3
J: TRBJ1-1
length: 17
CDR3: CASSYPSRDPMNTEAFF
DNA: TGTGCCAGCAGTTACCCCTCCAGGGATCCGATGAACACTGAAGCTTTCTTT

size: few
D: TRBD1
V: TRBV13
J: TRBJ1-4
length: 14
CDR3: CASSPGQAVEKLFF
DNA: TGTGCCAGCAGCCCGGGACAGGCTGTTGAAAAACTGTTTTTT

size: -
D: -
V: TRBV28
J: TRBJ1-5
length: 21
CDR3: CASSLTYSETRGSRGNQPQHF
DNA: TGTGCCAGCAGTTTGACCTATTCGGAGACAAGGGGCTCTAGGGGCAATCAGCCCCAGCATTTT

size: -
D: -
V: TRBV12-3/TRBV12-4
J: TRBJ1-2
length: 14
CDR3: CASSDFGAAYGYTF
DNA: TGTGCCAGCAGTGATTTCGGGGCGGCCTATGGCTACACCTTC

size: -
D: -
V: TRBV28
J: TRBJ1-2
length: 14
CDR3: CASSNRQAVYGYTF
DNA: TGTGCCAGCAGTAATAGACAGGCAGTCTATGGCTACACCTTC

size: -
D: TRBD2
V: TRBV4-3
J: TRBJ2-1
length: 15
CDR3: CASSFRGGVYNEQFF
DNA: TGCGCCAGCAGCTTCCGCGGGGGGGTCTACAATGAGCAGTTCTTC

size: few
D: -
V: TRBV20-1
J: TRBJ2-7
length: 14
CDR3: CSARNRAGLYEQYF
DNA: TGCAGTGCTAGGAACAGGGCTGGACTCTACGAGCAGTACTTC

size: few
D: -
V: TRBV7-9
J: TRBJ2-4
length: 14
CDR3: CASSLAGFVDIQYF
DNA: TGTGCCAGCAGCTTAGCAGGGTTCGTAGACATTCAGTACTTC

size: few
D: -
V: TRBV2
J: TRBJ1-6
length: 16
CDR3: CASNGGTGRGDSPLHF
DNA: TGTGCCAGCAATGGGGGAACAGGGAGAGGGGATTCACCCCTCCACTTT

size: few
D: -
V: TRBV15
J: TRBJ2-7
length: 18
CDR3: CATSRDWLSETASYEQYF
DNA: TGTGCCACCAGCAGAGACTGGTTGAGCGAGACAGCTTCCTACGAGCAGTACTTC

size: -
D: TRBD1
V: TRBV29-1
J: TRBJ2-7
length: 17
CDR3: CSVPDERGQGGSYEQYF
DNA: TGCAGCGTTCCGGATGAAAGGGGACAGGGGGGCTCCTACGAGCAGTACTTC

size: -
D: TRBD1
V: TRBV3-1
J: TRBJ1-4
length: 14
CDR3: CASSPDREGEKLFF
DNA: TGTGCCAGCAGCCCGGACAGGGAAGGAGAAAAACTGTTTTTT

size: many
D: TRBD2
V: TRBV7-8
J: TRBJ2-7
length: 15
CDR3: CASSPFAGVNYEQYF
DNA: TGTGCCAGCAGCCCATTTGCGGGGGTTAACTACGAGCAGTACTTC

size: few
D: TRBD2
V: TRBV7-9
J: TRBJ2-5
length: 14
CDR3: CASSPPGLAGGRYF
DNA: TGTGCCAGCAGCCCCCCTGGACTAGCGGGAGGAAGGTACTTC

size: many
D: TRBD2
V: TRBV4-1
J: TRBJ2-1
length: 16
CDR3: CASSAGGQTSYNEQFF
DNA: TGCGCCAGCAGCGCGGGGGGACAAACCTCCTACAATGAGCAGTTCTTC

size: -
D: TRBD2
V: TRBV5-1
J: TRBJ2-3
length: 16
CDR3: CASSTEASGGADTQYF
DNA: TGCGCCAGCAGCACCGAGGCTAGCGGGGGGGCAGATACGCAGTATTTT